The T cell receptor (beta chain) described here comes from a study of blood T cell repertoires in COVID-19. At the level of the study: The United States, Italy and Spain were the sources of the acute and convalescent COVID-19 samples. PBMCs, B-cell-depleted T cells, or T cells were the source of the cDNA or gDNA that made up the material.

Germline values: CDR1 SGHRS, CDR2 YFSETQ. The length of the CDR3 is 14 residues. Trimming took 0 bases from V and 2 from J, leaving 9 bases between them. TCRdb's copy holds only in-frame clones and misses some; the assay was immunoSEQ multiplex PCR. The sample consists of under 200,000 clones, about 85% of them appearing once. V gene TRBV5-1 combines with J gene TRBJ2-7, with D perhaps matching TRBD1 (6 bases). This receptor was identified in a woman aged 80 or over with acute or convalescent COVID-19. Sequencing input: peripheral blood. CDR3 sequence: CASSLEGHPYEQYF. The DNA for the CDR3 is TGCGCCAGCAGCTTGGAGGGACACCCCTACGAGCAGTACTTC. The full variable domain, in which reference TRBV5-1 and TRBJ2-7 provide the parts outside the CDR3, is KAGVTQTPRYLIKTRGQQVTLSCSPISGHRSVSWYQQTPGQGLQFLFEYFSETQRNKGNFPGRFSGRQFSNSRSEMNVSTLELGDSALYLCASSLEGHPYEQYFGPGTRLTVT.